Each of the 26 T cell receptor beta chains below was sequenced from the same sample in a study of cytomegalovirus exposure and HLA in healthy donors. It was with 60 Vbeta and 13 Jbeta primers that the PCR ran. TCRdb's table, derived via immunoSEQ multiplex PCR, lists solely in-frame clones and lacks some. The sample includes roughly 80,000 clones, under 70% of them seen just once. The sample was PBMCs. The receptors come from a woman between 45 and 65 years old in good health and CMV-seropositive.

The chain uses TRBV27 and TRBJ2-1; possibly TRBD2 for D (6 bases). The V and J ends lost 6 bases and 9 bases respectively, with 12 bases between them. Germline values: CDR1 MNHEY, CDR2 SMNVEV (reference sequence). There are 12 residues in the CDR3. The CDR3 DNA follows: TGTGCCAGCAGGGGAGGAGCTAGTGAGCAGTTCTTC. Translated: CASRGGASEQFF.

The chain combines TRBV11-2 with TRBJ2-5, with 12 bases that match TRBD2. The CDR3 loop spans 16 amino acids. Unmatched junction bases numbered 5, after V lost 1 base and J lost 5 bases. The germline V gene has CDR1 SGHAT and CDR2 FQNNGV. CDR3 protein: CASSLGTSGDRETQYF. The CDR3 region has the DNA TGTGCCAGCAGCTTAGGGACTAGCGGGGATCGTGAGACCCAGTACTTC.

V and J are TRBV30 and TRBJ1-2; TRBD1 might be the D (6 bases). Germline assignment: CDR1 GTSNPN and CDR2 SVGIG (reference sequence). Trimming stripped 3 bases from V and 2 bases from J, with 16 bases between. The CDR3 totals 15 residues. CDR3 bases: TGTGCCTGGAGAAAGGGTGGGACACGGAACTATGGCTACACCTTC. It codes for CAWRKGGTRNYGYTF. Full variable domain (outside the CDR3, taken from reference TRBV30 and TRBJ1-2): SQTIHQWPATLVQPVGSPLSLECTVEGTSNPNLYWYRQAAGRGLQLLFYSVGIGQISSEVPQNLSASRPQDRQFILSSKKLLLSDSGFYLCAWRKGGTRNYGYTFGSGTRLTVV.

The V and J genes are TRBV5-1 and TRBJ1-2; D ambiguous. This CDR3 is built from 13 residues. V shed 0 bases and J shed 8 bases, with 11 bases lying between them. CDR1 and CDR2 (germline): SGHRS, YFSETQ. This CDR3 reads CASSLGPSLGYTF. The CDR3 bases are TGCGCCAGCAGCTTGGGGCCAAGTCTGGGCTACACCTTC.

This clone was recorded a few times. This rearrangement joins TRBV11-3 to TRBJ1-1; 7 bases are shared with TRBD1. CDR3 size: 13 residues. Germline lookup yields CDR1 SGHNT and CDR2 YENEEA. V lost 3 bases, J lost 5 bases, and 3 bases stayed unmatched. The CDR3 reads CASSFQGDTEAFF. The CDR3 DNA reads as TGTGCCAGCAGCTTCCAGGGGGATACTGAAGCTTTCTTT.

This rearrangement joins TRBV5-1 to TRBJ1-2; the match to TRBD1 covers 7 bases. V lost 0 bases and J lost 4; bases outside the gene matches: 6. The germline CDR1 and CDR2 sequences are SGHRS and YFSETQ. The CDR3 runs 15 residues. The CDR3 bases are TGCGCCAGCAGCTTGGAGGGGGCAGGGGGCTATGGCTACACCTTC. Translated, it gives CASSLEGAGGYGYTF.

This sequence joins TRBV20-1 and TRBJ1-1, with 7 bases matching TRBD1. The CDR3 sequence is 10 residues long. Germline V CDR1 and CDR2: DFQATT, SNEGSKA (reference sequence). Germline trimming cut 8 bases from V and 7 bases from J; bases unmatched to any gene: 4. The chain's CDR3 is CSSDRLEAFF. The CDR3 region has the DNA TGCAGTTCGGACAGGCTTGAAGCTTTCTTT.

This clone showed up just a few times. The CDR3 here is CASSLKGARKLFF. CDR3 sequence (DNA): TGTGCCAGCAGCTTGAAGGGGGCGAGAAAACTGTTTTTT. The gene calls are TRBV5-6 and TRBJ1-4, with TRBD1 identical over 7 bases. The CDR3 is 13 residues long. In germline, CDR1 is SGHDT, CDR2 YYEEEE. J lost 10 bases, V lost 1 base, and 4 bases had no gene match.

Within the sample, this clone is medium-sized (0.01 to 0.1%). The rearrangement uses TRBV11-1 and TRBJ2-7; 11 bases are a match to TRBD2. Unmatched junction bases numbered 9, after V lost 7 bases and J lost 4 bases. Germline-derived CDR1 and CDR2 are SGHAT and FQDESV (reference sequence). This CDR3 region has 15 residues. The CDR3 nucleotides read TGTGCCAGCACCCTCTTAGCGGGGGGGCAGTACGAGCAGTACTTC. It encodes CASTLLAGGQYEQYF.

This CDR3 reads CASRDSFGPRGHGYTF. Written as DNA, the CDR3 is TGTGCCAGCAGGGATAGTTTCGGCCCCAGGGGGCATGGCTACACCTTC. V and J are TRBV7-9 and TRBJ1-2; TRBD1 matches at 8 bases. Germline lookup yields CDR1 SEHNR and CDR2 FQNEAQ (reference sequence). The length of the CDR3 is 16 residues. The J segment lost 6 bases and the V segment lost 6 bases, leaving 15 bases of the junction unmatched.

The V and J genes are TRBV7-9 and TRBJ2-7, with TRBD1 as a possible D gene (5 bases). The CDR3 length is 13 residues. The germline CDR1 and CDR2 sequences are SEHNR and FQNEAQ (reference sequence). In DNA form, the CDR3 reads TGTTCCAGCAGCTTAACGTCAGGGATCGAGCAGTACGTC. It translates to CSSSLTSGIEQYV.

This chain uses TRBV5-6 with TRBJ2-2; TRBD1 matches at 10 bases. With 0 bases clipped from V and 3 bases from J, the junction kept 8 bases outside the gene matches. CDR1 and CDR2 (germline): SGHDT, YYEEEE. The CDR3 extends over 18 amino acids. CDR3 sequence (DNA): TGTGCCAGCAGCTTGGACAACCCGGACAGGGGGTACACCGGGGAGCTGTTTTTT. This codes for CASSLDNPDRGYTGELFF. The whole variable domain, remainder taken from reference TRBV5-6 and TRBJ2-2, is DAGVTQSPTHLIKTRGQQVTLRCSPKSGHDTVSWYQQALGQGPQFIFQYYEEEERQRGNFPDRFSGHQFPNYSSELNVNALLLGDSALYLCASSLDNPDRGYTGELFFGEGSRLTVL.

V and J are TRBV5-1 and TRBJ1-1; TRBD1 matches 8 bases. The germline V gene has CDR1 SGHRS and CDR2 YFSETQ. This CDR3 has 15 amino acids. V was clipped by 3 bases and J by 4 bases; unmatched bases: 8. CDR3 DNA sequence: TGCGCCAGCAGCTACTTACAGGGGGAGAGCACTGAAGCTTTCTTT. Translating gives CASSYLQGESTEAFF.

The chain has TRBV13 and TRBJ1-1, with D possibly being TRBD1 (5 bases). Germline lookup yields CDR1 PRHDT and CDR2 FYEKMQ (reference sequence). This CDR3 has 14 residues. V lost 2 bases to trimming and J lost 10 bases, with 17 bases between them. The CDR3 spells CASSLSGLGGVAFF. As DNA, the CDR3 is TGTGCCAGCAGCTTAAGTGGTCTGGGGGGGGTAGCTTTCTTT.

The CDR3 nucleotides are TGTGCCAGCAGGCCACCTTGGACTAGCGGGGCATACGAGCAGTACTTC. The encoded protein is CASRPPWTSGAYEQYF. The chain couples TRBV7-2 to TRBJ2-7; 12 bases map to TRBD2. Germline V gene sequence: CDR1 SGHTA, CDR2 FQGNSA. The V gene end was trimmed by 6 bases and the J gene end by 4 bases; junction bases not matched to a gene: 10. The CDR3 contains 16 residues.

The chain links TRBV7-9 to TRBJ1-5; D remains unclear. This CDR3 is 16 amino acids long. Trimming pared 1 base from V and 1 base from J, leaving 11 bases between. Germline CDR1 and CDR2: SEHNR and FQNEAQ (reference sequence). The CDR3 DNA sequence: TGTGCCAGCAGCTTAGGAGGTAGTGGGAGCAATCAGCCCCAGCATTTT. This encodes CASSLGGSGSNQPQHF.

This chain connects TRBV30 to TRBJ1-2; D possibly corresponds to TRBD1 (5 bases). The CDR3 has 13 amino acids. Deletions cut 0 bases from V and 7 bases from J, with 12 bases between. Germline values: CDR1 GTSNPN, CDR2 SVGIG (reference sequence). In nucleotides, the CDR3 is TGTGCCTGGAGTGTGGGAGGGGCTGGTGGCTACACCTTC. Its translation: CAWSVGGAGGYTF.

The chain carries TRBV6-6 and TRBJ1-5, with 9 positions matching TRBD1. V was pared by 5 bases and J by 7 bases, with 12 bases of the junction left unmatched. The CDR3 spans 16 residues. The germline gives CDR1 MNHNY, CDR2 SVGAGI (reference sequence). Here the CDR3 reads CASSGRGDRGIQPQHF. CDR3 coding DNA: TGTGCCAGCAGTGGGAGGGGAGACAGGGGGATACAGCCCCAGCATTTT.

The chain couples TRBV7-9 to TRBJ2-5; 7 bases are shared with TRBD1. Germline-derived CDR1 and CDR2 are SEHNR and FQNEAQ (reference sequence). The CDR3 spans 14 residues. V trimming: 5 bases; J trimming: 4 bases; junction bases outside the gene matches: 7. The CDR3 DNA reads as TGTGCCAGCAGCCCCCTGGACAGGTCAGAGACCCAGTACTTC. Its translation: CASSPLDRSETQYF.

J is TRBJ2-3 and V is TRBV2; D perhaps matches TRBD1 (5 bases). The V gene's germline CDR1 is SNHLY and CDR2 FYNNEI. The CDR3 is made up of 15 amino acids. V lost 6 bases to trimming and J lost 2 bases, with 15 bases between them. The CDR3 region is CASRDRGLPTDTQYF. CDR3 in DNA: TGTGCCAGCAGGGATAGGGGCCTCCCCACAGATACGCAGTATTTT.

This chain joins TRBV2 and TRBJ2-7; TRBD2 agrees at 8 bases. The CDR3 spans 14 residues. V shed 0 bases, J shed 5 bases, and the junction held 3 bases outside the gene matches. Germline V gene lookup returns CDR1 SNHLY and CDR2 FYNNEI. CDR3 loop: CASSEARGEDEQYV. The CDR3 nucleotides read TGTGCCAGCAGTGAAGCGCGGGGGGAGGACGAGCAGTACGTC.

The rearrangement uses TRBV7-3 and TRBJ2-1; D is uncertain. The CDR3 has 14 residues. Germline CDR1 SGHTA, CDR2 FQGTGA. V was clipped by 1 base and J by 7 bases, with 11 bases between them. As DNA, the CDR3 is TGTGCCAGCAGCTTAAGAGGAGAAAGTAATGAGCAGTTCTTC. This codes for CASSLRGESNEQFF. Together with reference TRBV7-3 and TRBJ2-1, the CDR3 gives the full variable domain: GAGVSQTPSNKVTEKGKYVELRCDPISGHTALYWYRQSLGQGPEFLIYFQGTGAADDSGLPNDRFFAVRPEGSVSTLKIQRTERGDSAVYLCASSLRGESNEQFFGPGTRLTVL.

The chain links TRBV10-3 to TRBJ1-5, with D possibly matching TRBD1 (6 bases). Germline CDR1 is ENHRY and CDR2 is SYGVKD. The CDR3 has 13 residues. V was cut by 8 bases and J by 4 bases, with 12 bases left in between. The CDR3: CAIRLDRNQPQHF. The CDR3 nucleotides are TGTGCCATCCGACTGGACAGAAATCAGCCCCAGCATTTT.

The chain links TRBV5-4 to TRBJ1-2; a possible D gene is TRBD1 (6 bases). The V and J ends lost 3 bases and 2 bases respectively, with 11 bases between them. CDR1 and CDR2 (germline): SGHNT, YYREEE (reference sequence). The CDR3 is 14 residues long. In nucleotides, the CDR3 is TGTGCCAGCAGCTCCGGACAGTTAAACTATGGCTACACCTTC. Translated: CASSSGQLNYGYTF.

The chain joins TRBV5-6 to TRBJ1-2, with TRBD1 identical over 9 bases. Unmatched junction bases numbered 12, after V lost 2 bases and J lost 1 base. The germline V gene encodes CDR1 SGHDT and CDR2 YYEEEE. CDR3 length: 18 residues. CDR3 amino acids: CASSFRPIQGAINYGYTF. In DNA form, the CDR3 reads TGTGCCAGCAGCTTCCGGCCCATACAGGGGGCAATTAACTATGGCTACACCTTC.

This chain links TRBV25-1 with TRBJ1-1, with D uncertain. This CDR3 is 10 amino acids long. Germline CDR1 MGHDK, CDR2 SYGVNS. Trimming removed 8 bases at V and 11 bases at J, with 12 bases between. In DNA form, the CDR3 reads TGTGCCAGCTGGAGTGGAGGGGCTTTCTTT. Protein sequence: CASWSGGAFF.